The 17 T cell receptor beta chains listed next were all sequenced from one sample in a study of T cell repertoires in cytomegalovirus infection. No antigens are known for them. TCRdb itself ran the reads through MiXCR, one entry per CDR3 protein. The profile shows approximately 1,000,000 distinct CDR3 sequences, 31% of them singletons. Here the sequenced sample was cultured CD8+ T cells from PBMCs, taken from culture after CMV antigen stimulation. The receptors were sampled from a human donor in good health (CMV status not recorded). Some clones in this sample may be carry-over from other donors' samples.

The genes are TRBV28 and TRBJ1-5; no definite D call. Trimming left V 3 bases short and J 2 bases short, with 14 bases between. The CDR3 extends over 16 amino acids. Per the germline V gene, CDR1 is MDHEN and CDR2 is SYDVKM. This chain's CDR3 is CASSFQEPGGNQPQHF. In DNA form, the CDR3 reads TGTGCCAGCAGTTTTCAGGAGCCAGGCGGCAATCAGCCCCAGCATTTT.

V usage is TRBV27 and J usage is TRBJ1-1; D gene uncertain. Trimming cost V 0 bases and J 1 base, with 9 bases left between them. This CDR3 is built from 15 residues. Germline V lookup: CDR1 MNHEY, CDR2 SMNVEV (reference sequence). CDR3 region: CASSLSMGSNTEAFF. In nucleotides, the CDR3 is TGTGCCAGCAGTTTATCGATGGGATCGAACACTGAAGCTTTCTTT.

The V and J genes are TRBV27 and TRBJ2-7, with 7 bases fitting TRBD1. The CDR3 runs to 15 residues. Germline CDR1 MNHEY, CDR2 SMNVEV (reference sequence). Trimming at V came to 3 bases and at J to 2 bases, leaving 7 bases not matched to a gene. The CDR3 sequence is CASSLTGLGPYEQYF. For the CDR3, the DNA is TGTGCCAGCAGTTTGACAGGGCTGGGGCCCTACGAGCAGTACTTC.

CDR3 amino acids: CASSYVPGGGQPQHF. The DNA for the CDR3 is TGTGCCAGCAGTTACGTCCCAGGGGGCGGTCAGCCCCAGCATTTT. This chain uses TRBV6-5 with TRBJ1-5; 8 bases agree with TRBD1. This CDR3 is built from 15 residues. V dropped 2 bases and J dropped 6; count of bases not matched to a gene: 6. CDR1 and CDR2 from the germline V gene are MNHEY and SVGAGI.

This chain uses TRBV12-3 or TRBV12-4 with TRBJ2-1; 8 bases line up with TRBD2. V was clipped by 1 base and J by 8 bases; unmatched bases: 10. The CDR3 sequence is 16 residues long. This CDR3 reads CASSLGLAGVTHEQFF. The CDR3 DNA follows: TGTGCCAGCAGTTTAGGGCTAGCGGGCGTAACCCATGAGCAGTTCTTC.

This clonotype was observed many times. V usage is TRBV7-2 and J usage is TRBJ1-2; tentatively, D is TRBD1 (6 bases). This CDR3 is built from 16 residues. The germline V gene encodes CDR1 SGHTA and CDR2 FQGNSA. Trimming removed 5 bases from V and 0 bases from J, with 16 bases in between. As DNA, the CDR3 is TGTGCCAGCAGCCTCACCCCAGGGGCGGCTAACTATGGCTACACCTTC. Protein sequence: CASSLTPGAANYGYTF.

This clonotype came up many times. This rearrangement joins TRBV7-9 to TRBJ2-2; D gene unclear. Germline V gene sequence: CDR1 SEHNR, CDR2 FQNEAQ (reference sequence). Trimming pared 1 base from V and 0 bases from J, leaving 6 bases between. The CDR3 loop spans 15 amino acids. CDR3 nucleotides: TGTGCCAGCAGCTTAGGAAGAACGAACACCGGGGAGCTGTTTTTT. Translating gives CASSLGRTNTGELFF. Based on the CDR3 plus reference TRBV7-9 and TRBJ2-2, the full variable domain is DTGVSQNPRHKITKRGQNVTFRCDPISEHNRLYWYRQTLGQGPEFLTYFQNEAQLEKSRLLSDRFSAERPKGSFSTLEIQRTEQGDSAMYLCASSLGRTNTGELFFGEGSRLTVL.

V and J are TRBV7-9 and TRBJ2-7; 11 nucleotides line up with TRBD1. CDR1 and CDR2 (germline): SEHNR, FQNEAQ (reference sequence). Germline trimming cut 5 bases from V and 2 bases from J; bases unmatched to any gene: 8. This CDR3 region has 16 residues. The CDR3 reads CASSHQWGQGAYEQYF. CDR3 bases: TGTGCCAGCAGCCACCAGTGGGGACAGGGGGCCTACGAGCAGTACTTC.

CDR3 sequence reads: CASSLPEQGVVAGELFF. Written as DNA, the CDR3 is TGCGCCAGCAGCTTACCCGAGCAGGGTGTTGTCGCCGGGGAGCTGTTTTTT. The chain has TRBV5-1 and TRBJ2-2; D is perhaps TRBD1 (5 bases). The germline CDR1 and CDR2 sequences are SGHRS and YFSETQ. The CDR3 runs 17 residues. V was pared by 2 bases and J by 6 bases, with 20 bases between.

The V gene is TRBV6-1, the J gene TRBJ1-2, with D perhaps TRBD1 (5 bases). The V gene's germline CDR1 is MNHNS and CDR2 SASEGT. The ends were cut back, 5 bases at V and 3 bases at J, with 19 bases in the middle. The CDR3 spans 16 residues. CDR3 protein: CASSSIPSDRYYGYTF. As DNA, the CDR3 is TGTGCCAGCAGTTCAATACCTTCTGACAGATACTATGGCTACACCTTC.

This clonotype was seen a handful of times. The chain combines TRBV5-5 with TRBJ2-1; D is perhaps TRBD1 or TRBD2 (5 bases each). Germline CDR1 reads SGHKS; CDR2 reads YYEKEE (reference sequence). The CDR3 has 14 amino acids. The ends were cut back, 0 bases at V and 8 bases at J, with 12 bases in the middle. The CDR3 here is CASSLELVGDEQFF. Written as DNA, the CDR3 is TGTGCCAGCAGCTTGGAACTCGTGGGGGATGAGCAGTTCTTC.

The CDR3: CATHDSTDTQYF. DNA for the CDR3: TGTGCCACCCACGACAGCACAGATACGCAGTATTTT. This sequence joins TRBV6-1 and TRBJ2-3; D remains ambiguous. CDR3 length: 12 amino acids. Trimming stripped 10 bases from V and 0 bases from J, with 8 bases between. Germline lookup yields CDR1 MNHNS and CDR2 SASEGT.

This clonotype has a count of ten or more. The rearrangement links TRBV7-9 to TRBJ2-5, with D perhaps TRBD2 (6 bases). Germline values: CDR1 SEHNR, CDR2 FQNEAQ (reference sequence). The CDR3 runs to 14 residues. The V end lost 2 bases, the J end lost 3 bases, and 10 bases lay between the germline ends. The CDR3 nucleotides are TGTGCCAGCAGCTTATGGAGGGATGAAGAGACCCAGTACTTC. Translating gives CASSLWRDEETQYF.

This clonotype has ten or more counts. The CDR3 DNA reads TGTGCCAGCAGTATAAGACAAAGCTCCTACAATGAGCAGTTCTTC. It codes for CASSIRQSSYNEQFF. This chain connects TRBV7-2 to TRBJ2-1; D not certain. V was shortened by 6 bases and J by 0 bases, with 12 bases between the two germline ends. The CDR3 runs 15 residues. The germline V gene has CDR1 SGHTA and CDR2 FQGNSA.

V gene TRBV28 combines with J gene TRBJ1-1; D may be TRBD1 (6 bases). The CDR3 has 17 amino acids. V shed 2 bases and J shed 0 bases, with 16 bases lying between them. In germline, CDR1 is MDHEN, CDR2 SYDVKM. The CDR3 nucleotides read TGTGCCAGCAGTTTACAGGGCAGGGGACACATGAACACTGAAGCTTTCTTT. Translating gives CASSLQGRGHMNTEAFF.

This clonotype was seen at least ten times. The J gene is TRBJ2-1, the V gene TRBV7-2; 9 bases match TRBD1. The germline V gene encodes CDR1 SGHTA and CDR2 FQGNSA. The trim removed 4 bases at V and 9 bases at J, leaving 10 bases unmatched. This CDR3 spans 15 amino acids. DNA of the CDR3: TGTGCCAGCAGCTCCCGGACAGGGGAAAGTAGTGAGCAGTTCTTC. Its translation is CASSSRTGESSEQFF.

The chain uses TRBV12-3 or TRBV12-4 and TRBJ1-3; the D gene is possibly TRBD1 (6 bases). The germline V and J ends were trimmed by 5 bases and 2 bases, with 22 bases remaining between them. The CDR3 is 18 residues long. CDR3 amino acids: CASSKTGTPDRPGNTIYF. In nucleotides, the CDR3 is TGTGCCAGCAGTAAAACCGGGACACCGGACCGACCTGGAAACACCATATATTTT.